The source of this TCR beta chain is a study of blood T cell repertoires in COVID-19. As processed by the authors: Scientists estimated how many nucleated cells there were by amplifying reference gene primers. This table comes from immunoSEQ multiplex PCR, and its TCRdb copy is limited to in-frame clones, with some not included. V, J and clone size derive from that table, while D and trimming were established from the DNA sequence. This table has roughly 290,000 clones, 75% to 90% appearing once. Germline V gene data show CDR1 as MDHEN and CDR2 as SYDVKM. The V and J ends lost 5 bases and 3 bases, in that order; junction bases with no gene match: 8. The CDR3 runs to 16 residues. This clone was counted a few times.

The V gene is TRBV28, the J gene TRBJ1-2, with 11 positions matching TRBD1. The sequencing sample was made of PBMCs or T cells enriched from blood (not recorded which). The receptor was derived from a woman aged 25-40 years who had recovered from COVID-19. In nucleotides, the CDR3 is TGTGCCAGCAGTCCCCGGGACAGGGGGACTTACTATGGCTACACCTTC. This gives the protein CASSPRDRGTYYGYTF.